This entry is about one TCR beta chain. The antigen remains undetermined. The data were taken from a study of post-analysis software for immune sequencing data. Study-wide background: Disease courses included relapsing-remitting, secondary progressive and progressive-relapsing multiple sclerosis. Study-level results: Several TRBV segments (TRBV5-6, TRBV5-1 and TRBV20-1 among them) occurred more frequently in patients than in controls. Normalized Chao1 diversity in multiple sclerosis patients fell significantly below that of controls.

V dropped 1 base and J dropped 10 bases, with 19 bases sitting between them. Germline V lookup: CDR1 DFQATT, CDR2 SNEGSKA (reference sequence). The CDR3 has 14 amino acids. Carried by the TCR beta cDNA libraries were unique molecular identifiers. TCRdb reanalysed the PCR reads using MiXCR and keeps one entry per CDR3 protein. The sample has about 820,000 distinct CDR3 sequences, about 53% seen once. Specimen: blood. This chain connects TRBV20-1 to TRBJ1-1, with D perhaps TRBD1 (5 bases). This sequence originates from a girl between 5 and 17 years old with multiple sclerosis. This CDR3 is CSARGVGGRVGAFF. The CDR3 bases are TGCAGTGCTAGAGGGGTGGGTGGCAGGGTCGGAGCTTTCTTT.